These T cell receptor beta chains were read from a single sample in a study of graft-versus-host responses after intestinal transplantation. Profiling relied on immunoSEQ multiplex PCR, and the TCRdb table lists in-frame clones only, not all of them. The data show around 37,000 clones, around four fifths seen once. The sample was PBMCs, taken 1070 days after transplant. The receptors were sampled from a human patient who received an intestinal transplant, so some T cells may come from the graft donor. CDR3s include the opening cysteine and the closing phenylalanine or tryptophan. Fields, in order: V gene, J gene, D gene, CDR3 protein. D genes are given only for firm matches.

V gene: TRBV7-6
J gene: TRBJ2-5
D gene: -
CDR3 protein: CASSLAAGWKETQYF

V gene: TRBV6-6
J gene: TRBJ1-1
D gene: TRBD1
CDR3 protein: CASRPGQGTANTEAFF

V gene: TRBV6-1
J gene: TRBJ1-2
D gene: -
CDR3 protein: CASSNQQGGYGYTF

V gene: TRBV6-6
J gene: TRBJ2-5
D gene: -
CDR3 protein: CASRTKRGETQYF

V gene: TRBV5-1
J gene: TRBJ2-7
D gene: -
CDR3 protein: CASSLAGEIYEQYF

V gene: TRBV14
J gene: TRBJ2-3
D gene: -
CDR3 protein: CASSMWNHTDTQYF

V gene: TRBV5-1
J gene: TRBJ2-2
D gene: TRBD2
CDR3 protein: CASALNGGLANTGELFF

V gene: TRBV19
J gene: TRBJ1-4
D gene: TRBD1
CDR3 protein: CASSPGTVNEKLFF

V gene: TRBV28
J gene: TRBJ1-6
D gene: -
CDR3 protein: CASSLVSWKGSYNSPLHF

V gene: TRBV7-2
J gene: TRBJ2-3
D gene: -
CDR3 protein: CASSLGLSTDTQYF

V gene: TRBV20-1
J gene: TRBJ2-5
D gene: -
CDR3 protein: CSAKLTETQYF

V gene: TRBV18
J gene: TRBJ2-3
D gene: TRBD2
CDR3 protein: CASSPLTSGTDTQYF

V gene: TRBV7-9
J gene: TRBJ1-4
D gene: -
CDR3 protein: CASSPKVAEEKLFF

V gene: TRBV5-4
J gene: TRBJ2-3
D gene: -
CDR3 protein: CASSWGLGLRSTDTQYF

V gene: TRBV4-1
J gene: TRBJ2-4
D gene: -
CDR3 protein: CASSQDTSRNIQYF